This T cell receptor beta chain was identified during a study of blood T cell repertoires in COVID-19 (dated by TCRdb to the early 2020s). Study-wide context: Samples covering the acute and convalescent phases of COVID-19 were provided by collaborators in the United States, Italy and Spain. The prospective study material was composed of cDNA or gDNA derived from T cells, B-cell-depleted T cells, or PBMCs. The dataset comprised deeply sampled blood TCRbeta repertoires from subjects exposed to, actively infected with, or recovered from COVID-19. The repertoires were made available in a free public database intended to serve as a resource for research on the immune response to SARS-CoV-2. Samples came from the ongoing ImmuneRACE study (first 160 participants) plus 1,254 subjects from 6 global collaborators. Sample metadata almost always included a de-identified subject ID, COVID-19 status, age in years and sex. Where available, HLA class I and class II types were taken from metadata supplied by the sample provider and were not determined by assay-based typing. General findings and caveats noted by the study authors: How much clinical and demographic metadata was included differed by source and by participant, and the metadata was provided uncurated.

The immunoSEQ Assay, a bias-controlled multiplex PCR, was used to amplify TCRbeta CDR3 regions from genomic DNA. The paper's processing steps were these. Nucleated cell counts per sample were estimated from amplification of reference gene primers within the assay. Sequence reads were collapsed and filtered to measure the absolute abundance of every unique TCRbeta CDR3 rearrangement. For each sample, productive Simpson clonality was calculated as the square root of Simpson's diversity index across productive rearrangements. Drawn from immuneACCESS, this table holds only the in-frame rearrangements with V and J called that TCRdb kept. Clones are partly lost; checked studies trace under half to an unresolved V gene and leave the rest unexplained. V and J calls and clone size are given by that table; D and trimming were obtained from the DNA. Within this sample are around 310,000 clones, with around 90% of them counted one time only. The ten largest account for 0.8% to 1.3% of the sample.

A word on this clone: The antigen it binds to is not known. Base-call qualities are not available, and no considerably larger clone is one nucleotide away.

The V end gives up 4 bases and the J end 5 bases, leaving 10 bases in the junction not matched to a gene. CDR1 and CDR2 are drawn from the germline V gene: LGHNA, YSLEER. Its CDR3 holds 16 amino acids, cysteine through phenylalanine. Only the CDR3 DNA stays, 48 bases, in frame from base 1. One collaborating source in Seattle enrolled patients during active infection and followed them longitudinally through the course of disease. Collaborating institutions collected whole blood in K2EDTA tubes following their own protocols. For TCRbeta analysis, collaborator samples were shipped as frozen whole blood, as isolated PBMCs, or as DNA extracted from either sample type.

This sequence uses TRBV4-3 and TRBJ2-2; the central 7 bases match TRBD1. The sequenced sample was peripheral blood. This sequence originates from a woman in her forties with COVID-19, enrolled during active disease. The CDR3 region: CASSPKLQGPTGELFF. The nucleotide sequence is given as TGCGCCAGCAGCCCAAAACTACAGGGGCCGACCGGGGAGCTGTTTTTT.